One and the same sample provided the 20 T cell receptor beta chains below, sequenced in a study of blood T cell repertoires in COVID-19. Generated by immunoSEQ multiplex PCR, the TCRdb table keeps only in-frame clones and is missing some. The sample contains approximately 290,000 clones, roughly 88% of which appear only once. Sample: peripheral blood. Source of these receptors: a human donor with COVID-19, enrolled during active disease. The donor label of this sample is uncertain.

The CDR3 is CASSYIRTGQYF. The CDR3 DNA reads as TGTGCCAGCAGTTACATCCGAACGGGGCAGTACTTC. V is TRBV6-6 and J is TRBJ2-7, with unresolved D. Germline V gene data show CDR1 as MNHNY and CDR2 as SVGAGI (reference sequence). CDR3 length: 12 amino acids. V dropped 2 bases and J dropped 9 bases, with 11 bases sitting between them.

This clone was detected only once. The rearrangement links TRBV19 to TRBJ1-1, with no clear D. The CDR3 contains 14 residues. Trimming shortened V by 1 base and J by 1 base, and 7 bases separated the two germline ends. The germline CDR1 and CDR2 sequences are LNHDA and SQIVND (reference sequence). Here the CDR3 reads CASSIVAGNTEAFF. The CDR3 nucleotides are TGTGCCAGTAGTATAGTTGCGGGGAACACTGAAGCTTTCTTT. The complete variable domain, with remaining parts taken from reference TRBV19 and TRBJ1-1, reads DGGITQSPKYLFRKEGQNVTLSCEQNLNHDAMYWYRQDPGQGLRLIYYSQIVNDFQKGDIAEGYSVSREKKESFPLTVTSAQKNPTAFYLCASSIVAGNTEAFFGQGTRLTVV.

This chain joins TRBV3-1 (or the pseudogene TRBV3-2) and TRBJ2-1; TRBD2 matches at 11 bases. V lost 6 bases, J lost 6 bases, and 7 bases stayed unmatched. The germline CDR1 and CDR2 sequences are LGHDT and YNNKEL (reference sequence). The CDR3 sequence is 15 residues long. CDR3 in amino acids: CASRLGTSGPNEQFF. CDR3 DNA: TGTGCCAGCAGACTTGGGACTAGCGGACCCAATGAGCAGTTCTTC.

The V and J genes are TRBV19 and TRBJ2-1; maybe TRBD1 (6 bases). V was clipped by 5 bases and J by 4 bases, with 12 bases between them. The germline gives CDR1 LNHDA, CDR2 SQIVND (reference sequence). The CDR3 runs to 14 residues. CDR3: CASSSSGAYNEQFF. CDR3 DNA sequence: TGTGCCAGTAGTTCTTCAGGGGCGTACAATGAGCAGTTCTTC.

This clone has only a few counts. At the DNA level, this CDR3 is encoded by other sequences in the same sample as well. The V call is TRBV5-1, the J call TRBJ1-5, with TRBD1 as a possible D gene (5 bases). The CDR3 length is 14 residues. From germline, CDR1 is SGHRS and CDR2 YFSETQ. The V end lost 1 base, the J end lost 4 bases, and 9 bases lay between the germline ends. This CDR3 reads CASSLTGGNQPQHF. For the CDR3, the DNA is TGCGCCAGCAGCTTGACAGGTGGTAATCAGCCCCAGCATTTT.

The chain employs TRBV15 and TRBJ2-7; 7 bases are a match to TRBD1. CDR1 is LNHNV, CDR2 YYDKDF, per germline (reference sequence). CDR3 size: 14 residues. With V trimmed by 0 bases and J by 2 bases, 1 base remained unmatched. CDR3 sequence reads: CATSREGTAYEQYF. CDR3 nucleotides: TGTGCCACCAGCAGAGAAGGGACAGCCTACGAGCAGTACTTC.

The chain links TRBV3-1 (or the pseudogene TRBV3-2) to TRBJ1-2; no clear D. Trimming removed 4 bases from V and 6 bases from J, with 12 bases in between. Per germline, CDR1 LGHDT and CDR2 YNNKEL (reference sequence). CDR3 size: 13 residues. The CDR3 is CASSPRRGHGYTF. In DNA, the CDR3 is TGTGCCAGCAGCCCCCGCAGAGGGCATGGCTACACCTTC.

J is TRBJ2-1 and V is TRBV7-9; D remains ambiguous. Trimming shortened V by 3 bases and J by 0 bases, and 12 bases separated the two germline ends. Germline V gene lookup returns CDR1 SEHNR and CDR2 FQNEAQ (reference sequence). CDR3 length equals 16 residues. The CDR3 DNA follows: TGTGCCAGCAGCTTGACATACACGAGCTCCTACAATGAGCAGTTCTTC. It specifies CASSLTYTSSYNEQFF.

This clone appeared a single time. The CDR3 protein is CASSSRTGRDGEAFF. The DNA of the CDR3 is TGTGCCAGTAGTAGCAGGACAGGGCGGGATGGTGAAGCTTTCTTT. The V and J genes are TRBV19 and TRBJ1-1, with TRBD1 matching over 8 bases. Trimming took 4 bases from V and 7 from J; bases not matched to a gene: 11. Germline V lookup: CDR1 LNHDA, CDR2 SQIVND (reference sequence). This CDR3 has 15 amino acids.

The rearrangement links TRBV5-1 to TRBJ2-7; 7 bases match TRBD2. After removal of 0 bases from V and 2 bases from J, the junction contained 5 bases not matched to a gene. CDR1 is SGHRS and CDR2 is YFSETQ in the germline V gene. This CDR3 has 15 residues. The CDR3 here is CASSLELAPPYEQYF. CDR3 sequence (DNA): TGCGCCAGCAGCTTGGAACTAGCGCCTCCCTACGAGCAGTACTTC.

This clone was observed a handful of times. CDR3 DNA: TGTGCCAGCAGCCCCGGAGGGGTCGGCACTGAAGCTTTCTTT. Its translation is CASSPGGVGTEAFF. J is TRBJ1-1 and V is TRBV28; a possible D gene is TRBD1 (5 bases). V was trimmed by 6 bases and J by 4 bases, leaving 15 bases between them. Germline V gene data show CDR1 as MDHEN and CDR2 as SYDVKM. This CDR3 has 14 amino acids.

In DNA, the CDR3 is TGTGCCAGCAGCCAAGATCTGGGACAGGGGAATCAGCCCCAGCATTTT. It encodes CASSQDLGQGNQPQHF. This chain links TRBV3-1 (or the pseudogene TRBV3-2) with TRBJ1-5; 10 nucleotides line up with TRBD1. J was trimmed by 4 bases and V by 0 bases; bases with no gene match: 3. This CDR3 region has 16 residues. Germline V gene lookup returns CDR1 LGHDT and CDR2 YNNKEL (reference sequence).

This chain joins TRBV7-9 and TRBJ2-5; the D gene is possibly TRBD1 (6 bases). V was shortened by 5 bases and J by 4 bases, with 14 bases between the two germline ends. CDR1 is SEHNR and CDR2 is FQNEAQ in the germline V gene (reference sequence). The length of the CDR3 is 14 residues. Here the CDR3 reads CASSRTGMGETQYF. The CDR3 bases are TGTGCCAGCAGCCGTACAGGGATGGGAGAGACCCAGTACTTC.

The chain uses TRBV4-1 and TRBJ1-5, with 9 bases lining up with TRBD1. This CDR3 spans 15 amino acids. Trimming took 0 bases from V and 4 from J; bases not matched to a gene: 1. The germline gives CDR1 MGHRA, CDR2 YSYEKL. The CDR3 coding sequence is TGCGCCAGCAGCCAAGACGGGACAGGGAATCAGCCCCAGCATTTT. The encoded protein is CASSQDGTGNQPQHF.

This clone turned up a few times. CDR3 protein: CATTGEEETQYF. The DNA of the CDR3 is TGTGCCACCACGGGGGAGGAGGAGACCCAGTACTTC. V is TRBV2 and J is TRBJ2-5, with a weak D call TRBD2 (6 bases). Looked up from germline, CDR1 is SNHLY and CDR2 is FYNNEI. The CDR3 is 12 amino acids. Trimming took 10 bases from V and 5 from J, leaving 14 bases between them.

V usage is TRBV18 and J usage is TRBJ2-5; 8 bases are a match to TRBD2. CDR1 is KGHSH, CDR2 LQKENI, per germline. The junction had 12 bases not matched to a gene; V was cut back by 4 bases and J by 2 bases. This CDR3 has 17 residues. For the CDR3, the DNA is TGTGCCAGCTCACAGGAGATATCATTAGCGGGACAAGAGACCCAGTACTTC. Its translation is CASSQEISLAGQETQYF.

The chain links TRBV29-1 to TRBJ1-4; tentative D call: TRBD1 (5 bases). CDR1 SQVTM and CDR2 ANQGSEA come from the germline V gene. This CDR3 contains 15 residues. Trimming removed 5 bases at V and 5 bases at J, with 18 bases between. The CDR3 protein is CSVSVRGGSNEKLFF. The CDR3 DNA follows: TGCAGCGTTTCGGTAAGGGGAGGGAGCAATGAAAAACTGTTTTTT.

CDR3 coding DNA: TGTGCCAGCAGGCCTGGAGGGGACCATTCACCCCTCCACTTT. Amino acids: CASRPGGDHSPLHF. V usage is TRBV9 and J usage is TRBJ1-6, with D perhaps matching TRBD1 (5 bases). V shed 5 bases and J shed 8 bases, with 14 bases lying between them. CDR1 is SGDLS, CDR2 YYNGEE, per germline. CDR3 size: 14 residues.

The rearrangement joins TRBV24-1 to TRBJ2-1; 7 nucleotides align to TRBD2. The CDR3 is 20 amino acids. Germline lookup yields CDR1 KGHDR and CDR2 SFDVKD. With V trimmed by 1 base and J by 7 bases, 21 bases remained unmatched. Written as DNA, the CDR3 is TGTGCCACCAGTGATTTCCCCGATTGGGCGGGAGTTACCTCCGTTAATGAGCAGTTCTTC. This gives the protein CATSDFPDWAGVTSVNEQFF.

The gene calls are TRBV9 and TRBJ1-2; D may be TRBD1 (5 bases). Germline CDR1 reads SGDLS; CDR2 reads YYNGEE. The CDR3 runs 15 residues. The V and J ends lost 2 bases and 2 bases respectively, with 13 bases between them. The CDR3 nucleotides are TGTGCCAGCAGCGTCGGGCAGGGTCGGAACTATGGCTACACCTTC. Translated, it gives CASSVGQGRNYGYTF. The full variable domain, rest sourced from reference TRBV9 and TRBJ1-2, is DSGVTQTPKHLITATGQRVTLRCSPRSGDLSVYWYQQSLDQGLQFLIQYYNGEERAKGNILERFSAQQFPDLHSELNLSSLELGDSALYFCASSVGQGRNYGYTFGSGTRLTVV.